The 13 T cell receptor beta chains below all came from one sample that was sequenced in a study of blood T cell repertoires in COVID-19 (dated by TCRdb to about 2020). Libraries came from the immunoSEQ multiplex PCR assay. TCRdb took this table from immuneACCESS and kept in-frame rearrangements with V and J called. Such tables lack part of the clones; where checked against another copy, unresolved V genes explain under half of the gap, and the rest is unexplained. Counted in this sample were 40,000 or so clones; more than 80% of them appeared once. The leading ten clones occupy about 4.2% of the sample. The sample comprised peripheral blood. These receptors were taken from a man in his 60s with acute or convalescent COVID-19.

The chain combines TRBV12-3 or TRBV12-4 with TRBJ1-1; TRBD1 might be the D (5 bases). Trimming pared 11 bases from V and 5 bases from J, leaving 15 bases between. The CDR3 has 12 amino acids. The CDR3 DNA is TGTGCCGACGAACGGGGGGATACTGAAGCTTTCTTT. Translating gives CADERGDTEAFF.

The gene calls are TRBV7-8 and TRBJ2-2, with 8 bases matching TRBD1. Germline loops: CDR1 SGHVS, CDR2 FQNEAQ. This CDR3 has 18 residues. V was clipped by 3 bases and J by 4 bases; unmatched bases: 13. The CDR3 nucleotides are TGTGCCAGCAGCTTGGGACGCGAGGACAGGGTTTTCACCGGGGAGCTGTTTTTT. It codes for CASSLGREDRVFTGELFF.

This clone was seen once. The CDR3 region has the DNA TGCAGTGCTTTAGAAGCCTACGAGCAGTACTTC. Translation: CSALEAYEQYF. This chain links TRBV20-1 with TRBJ2-7; D not certain. The V gene's germline CDR1 is DFQATT and CDR2 SNEGSKA (reference sequence). V gave up 5 bases and J gave up 2 bases, with 7 bases separating them. The CDR3 consists of 11 residues.

This sequence joins TRBV4-3 and TRBJ1-3; D unresolved. The CDR3 is 17 residues long. Looked up from germline, CDR1 is LGHNA and CDR2 is YSLEER. Trimming removed 0 bases from V and 0 bases from J, with 12 bases in between. The CDR3: CASSQDWRENSGNTIYF. The DNA of the CDR3 is TGCGCCAGCAGCCAAGATTGGAGGGAGAACTCTGGAAACACCATATATTTT.

V and J are TRBV30 and TRBJ1-2, with D tentatively TRBD1 (5 bases). The germline V and J ends were trimmed by 0 bases and 7 bases, with 18 bases remaining between them. The CDR3 length is 15 residues. Germline V gene lookup returns CDR1 GTSNPN and CDR2 SVGIG (reference sequence). Here the CDR3 DNA reads TGTGCCTGGAGTGTAAGGGGTCAGCCAAGATTTGGCTACACCTTC. As protein: CAWSVRGQPRFGYTF.

The chain joins TRBV7-2 to TRBJ1-3; D remains ambiguous. Germline CDR1 and CDR2: SGHTA and FQGNSA. CDR3 length: 14 amino acids. Trimming took 4 bases from V and 2 from J, leaving 9 bases between them. CDR3 nucleotide sequence: TGTGCCAGCAGCTCAGAACCGACTGGAAACACCATATATTTT. It encodes CASSSEPTGNTIYF.

The chain couples TRBV5-1 to TRBJ2-7; maybe TRBD1 (5 bases). Germline CDR1 reads SGHRS; CDR2 reads YFSETQ. The length of the CDR3 is 16 residues. V was trimmed by 0 bases and J by 7 bases, leaving 20 bases between them. CDR3: CASSLDRSGFKGEQYF. The CDR3 nucleotides are TGCGCCAGCAGCTTGGACCGATCAGGGTTTAAAGGAGAGCAGTACTTC.

This clone has only one observation. The genes are TRBV3-1 (or the pseudogene TRBV3-2) and TRBJ1-3; TRBD1 matches 10 bases. V lost 3 bases, J lost 2 bases, and 7 bases stayed unmatched. Germline V CDR1 and CDR2: LGHDT, YNNKEL (reference sequence). CDR3 length: 17 amino acids. The CDR3 region has the DNA TGTGCCAGCAGCCATAATGACAGGGGGCGAACTGGAAACACCATATATTTT. Encoded protein: CASSHNDRGRTGNTIYF.

The chain carries TRBV19 and TRBJ2-7; 7 bases are a match to TRBD1. The CDR3 loop spans 11 amino acids. The germline CDR1 and CDR2 sequences are LNHDA and SQIVND (reference sequence). Trimming removed 7 bases from V and 4 bases from J; junction bases left unmatched: 1. The CDR3 coding sequence is TGTGCCAGTACAGGGGGTTACGAGCAGTACTTC. Residues: CASTGGYEQYF.

The genes are TRBV4-2 and TRBJ2-2; 12 positions agree with TRBD2. Germline lookup yields CDR1 LGHNA and CDR2 YNFKEQ. The length of the CDR3 is 18 residues. V shed 2 bases and J 1 base; nucleotides not matched to a gene: 5. Here the CDR3 reads CASSQTSGGPKNTGELFF. CDR3 coding DNA: TGTGCCAGCAGCCAAACTAGCGGGGGGCCAAAGAACACCGGGGAGCTGTTTTTT.

The chain links TRBV4-2 to TRBJ2-2, with 11 bases aligning to TRBD2. V gave up 8 bases and J gave up 6 bases; unmatched junction bases: 14. Germline V gene data show CDR1 as LGHNA and CDR2 as YNFKEQ. This CDR3 contains 17 residues. CDR3: CASHAGGSGGAAGELFF. For the CDR3, the DNA is TGTGCCAGCCACGCCGGGGGTAGCGGGGGGGCAGCCGGGGAGCTGTTTTTT.

This clone was observed a single time. The chain is built from TRBV6-5 and TRBJ1-6; 7 bases align to TRBD1. Germline V lookup: CDR1 MNHEY, CDR2 SVGAGI. Trimming cost V 5 bases and J 4 bases; bases outside gene matches: 5. The CDR3 is 15 residues long. Here the CDR3 reads CASSTGAFYNSPLHF. The CDR3 nucleotides read TGTGCCAGCAGTACAGGGGCCTTTTATAATTCACCCCTCCACTTT.

The chain links TRBV5-4 to TRBJ2-7; no firm D call. The germline gives CDR1 SGHNT, CDR2 YYREEE (reference sequence). There are 12 residues in the CDR3. V shed 0 bases and J shed 3 bases, with 4 bases lying between them. The CDR3 loop is CASSLDGYEQYF. CDR3 coding DNA: TGTGCCAGCAGCTTGGACGGCTACGAGCAGTACTTC.